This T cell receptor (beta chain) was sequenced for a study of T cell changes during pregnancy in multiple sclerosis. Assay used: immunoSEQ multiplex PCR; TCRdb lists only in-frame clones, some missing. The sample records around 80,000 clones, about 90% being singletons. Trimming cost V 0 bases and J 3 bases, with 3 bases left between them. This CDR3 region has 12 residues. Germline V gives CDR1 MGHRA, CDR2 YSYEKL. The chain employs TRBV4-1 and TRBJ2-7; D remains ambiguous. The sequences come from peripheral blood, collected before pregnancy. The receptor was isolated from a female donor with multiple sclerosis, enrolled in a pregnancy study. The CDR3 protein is CASSQDRYEQYF. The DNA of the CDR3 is TGCGCCAGCAGCCAAGACCGCTACGAGCAGTACTTC.